This T cell receptor (beta chain) was identified in a study of cytomegalovirus exposure and HLA in healthy donors. Overall study results and limits: For presence/absence analyses, sequencing depth was assumed to be roughly uniform across donors. Most likely, a cluster of highly shared sequence variants arose as a sequencing artifact. A link between a missense DCLRE1C variant and TCR beta V- and J-gene trimming emerged from a later analysis.

Both 60 Vbeta primers and 13 Jbeta primers went into the PCR. Clones were read by immunoSEQ multiplex PCR, and TCRdb kept only the in-frame ones, dropping some. In the table there are about 110,000 clones, about four fifths of which are singletons. The CDR3 contains 15 residues. Trimming removed 1 base from V and 6 bases from J, with 12 bases in between. Germline V lookup: CDR1 SGHVS, CDR2 FNYEAQ. Of note for this clone: Its antigen is not known.

The clonotype was recovered from a young woman in good health and CMV-seropositive. The chain is built from TRBV7-6 and TRBJ2-2; a weak D match, TRBD2 (6 bases). The sequencing input was PBMCs. CDR3 protein: CASSLVGEAPGELFF. DNA for the CDR3: TGTGCCAGCAGCTTAGTAGGGGAGGCGCCCGGGGAGCTGTTTTTT.